This is a list of T cell receptor beta chains from one sample in a study of cytomegalovirus exposure and HLA in healthy donors. Libraries were prepared by immunoSEQ multiplex PCR; TCRdb keeps only in-frame clonotypes and omits some of them. The sample shows around 110,000 clones, about three fifths of them seen only once. Sequencing was carried out using PBMCs. The source of these receptors is a woman aged 40-49 years in good health and CMV-seropositive. CDR3s include the opening cysteine and the closing phenylalanine or tryptophan. A D gene is named only where the DNA matches it firmly. Clone size, where shown, is once, few, many, or a class for clones that have expanded.

j_gene | d_gene | abundance | v_gene | CDR3nt | CDR3aa
TRBJ1-1 | . | . | TRBV18 | TGTGCCAGCTTCGAGGCGGCAGGGGAGGGCACTGAAGCTTTCTTT | CASFEAAGEGTEAFF
TRBJ2-5 | . | few | TRBV2 | TGTGCCAGCAGCCAACAGGGCCCCCAAGAGACCCAGTACTTC | CASSQQGPQETQYF
TRBJ2-1 | . | . | TRBV5-1 | TGCGCCAGCAGGCGGGACAATGAGCAGTTCTTC | CASRRDNEQFF
TRBJ2-5 | . | . | TRBV10-3 | TGTGCCATCAGTGAAGGAGGGGTCGGTGAGACCCAGTACTTC | CAISEGGVGETQYF
TRBJ2-3 | TRBD2 | once | TRBV28 | TGTGCCAGTCCCCCACCGGGACTAGCGGGAGATACGCAGTATTTT | CASPPPGLAGDTQYF
TRBJ1-4 | . | . | TRBV6-1 | TGTGCCAGCAGTGAAAGTTGGCAGACTAATGAAAAACTGTTTTTT | CASSESWQTNEKLFF
TRBJ2-7 | TRBD2 | . | TRBV4-1 | TGCGCCAGCAGCCAAGAACCTAGCGGGAGCTACGAGCAGTACTTC | CASSQEPSGSYEQYF
TRBJ2-5 | TRBD2 | . | TRBV5-4 | TGTGCCAGCAGCTTACGCCAAGCGGGGGAAGAGACCCAGTACTTC | CASSLRQAGEETQYF
TRBJ2-7 | TRBD1 | . | TRBV5-1 | TGCGCCAGCACCCCGGGACAGGGGAAGGGCGAGCAGTACTTC | CASTPGQGKGEQYF
TRBJ2-5 | . | . | TRBV21-1 | TGTGCCAGCGCCAAAGGGAGTCAGGGGGCAAAGACCCAGTACTTC | CASAKGSQGAKTQYF
TRBJ2-1 | TRBD2 | . | TRBV19 | TGTGCCAGTAGTTCAAGACTAGCGGGGCCTTACAATGAGCAGTTCTTC | CASSSRLAGPYNEQFF
TRBJ1-1 | . | . | TRBV19 | TGTGCCAGTAGTATCCAGGCGTTGAACACTGAAGCTTTCTTT | CASSIQALNTEAFF
TRBJ1-1 | . | . | TRBV12-5 | TGTGCTAGTGGTTTGGACCTGTCCCCGGGGGCTTTCTTT | CASGLDLSPGAFF
TRBJ1-2 | . | once | TRBV29-1 | TGCAGCTGTTGGGCAGGGAAGGATGGCTACACCTTC | CSCWAGKDGYTF
TRBJ2-7 | . | . | TRBV7-2 | TGTGCCAGCAGCTTACTACACGAGCAGTACTTC | CASSLLHEQYF
TRBJ2-2 | . | . | TRBV10-1 | TGCGCCAGCAGTAGCCGGACAGGGAGGGCGAACACCGGGGAGCTGTTTTTT | CASSSRTGRANTGELFF
TRBJ2-7 | . | . | TRBV7-2 | TGTGCCAGCAGCGCAGGGGTCCACTACGAGCAGTACTTC | CASSAGVHYEQYF
TRBJ1-1 | TRBD1 | once | TRBV19 | TGTGCCAGTAGACGTACAGGGGGCCTAGGGACTGAAGCTTTCTTT | CASRRTGGLGTEAFF
TRBJ1-5 | . | . | TRBV5-1 | TGCGCCAGCAGCTTGGCCGGTTATAGCAATCAGCCCCAGCATTTT | CASSLAGYSNQPQHF
TRBJ1-1 | . | few | TRBV6-5 | TGTGCCAGCAGCTACTCACCGGGAGTAGACACTGAAGCTTTCTTT | CASSYSPGVDTEAFF
TRBJ2-3 | . | . | TRBV27 | TGTGCCAGCAGTTTAAGAGCGGTCACAGATACGCAGTATTTT | CASSLRAVTDTQYF
TRBJ2-3 | . | . | TRBV19 | TGTGCCAGCTCTGACACGACGCAGGTCCCAGATACGCAGTATTTT | CASSDTTQVPDTQYF
TRBJ2-7 | TRBD2 | few | TRBV7-9 | TGTGCCAGCAGCACCACTAGCGGGGGAAACTACGAGCAGTACTTC | CASSTTSGGNYEQYF
TRBJ1-3 | TRBD1 | few | TRBV7-3 | TGTGCCAGCAGCCCGTGGGGACAGGGCGTCCCCCTCTCTGGAAACACCATATATTTT | CASSPWGQGVPLSGNTIYF
TRBJ1-1 | TRBD1 | . | TRBV19 | TGTGCCAGTAGGGGGACAGGGCAAATAGGGACTGAAGCTTTCTTT | CASRGTGQIGTEAFF
TRBJ2-2 | . | . | TRBV10-3 | TGTGCCATCAGTGGAGCATCCGGGGAGCTGTTTTTT | CAISGASGELFF
TRBJ1-4 | TRBD1 | . | TRBV2 | TGTGCCAGCAGACTTACAGGGGTCTCCTTTAATGAAAAACTGTTTTTT | CASRLTGVSFNEKLFF
TRBJ2-3 | . | few | TRBV18 | TGTGCCAGCACCCCCACCGTCGTGGGGCTTGGGGATACGCAGTATTTT | CASTPTVVGLGDTQYF
TRBJ2-7 | TRBD2 | once | TRBV6-5 | TGTGCCAGCAGTTTACCGGGGGGGGGAGGCTCCTACGAGCAGTACTTC | CASSLPGGGGSYEQYF
TRBJ1-1 | . | few | TRBV7-7 | TGTGCTAGCAGCTTGAGCCTTAACACTGAAGCTTTCTTT | CASSLSLNTEAFF
TRBJ2-1 | TRBD1 | . | TRBV2 | TGTGCCGGAGGACAGGGGGCGCGTAACAATGAGCAGTTCTTC | CAGGQGARNNEQFF
TRBJ2-3 | TRBD2 | . | TRBV10-3 | TGTGCCATCGCAAGCGGGGGCACAGATGCGCAGTATTTT | CAIASGGTDAQYF
TRBJ1-2 | . | . | TRBV11-2 | TGTGCCAGCAGCTTAGTTACCTTTAACTATGGCTACCCCTTC | CASSLVTFNYGYPF
TRBJ1-4 | . | . | TRBV9 | TGTGCCAGCAGCGTACAAGTGGCGGATGAAAAACTGTTTTTT | CASSVQVADEKLFF
TRBJ2-1 | TRBD2 | . | TRBV9 | TGTGCCAGCAGCGTAGACGCGGGAGACAATGAGCAGTTCTTC | CASSVDAGDNEQFF
TRBJ1-2 | TRBD1 | . | TRBV2 | TGTGCCAGCAGTAGACAGGGCCCGGTCGGGGGCTACACCTTC | CASSRQGPVGGYTF